This entry lists 17 T cell receptor beta chains sequenced from one sample in a study of tumor and adjacent non-tumor tissue in lung cancer. A modified ARM-PCR protocol with three rounds of nested PCR amplified TCRbeta. TCRdb used MiXCR to reprocess the multiplex PCR reads, holding one entry per CDR3 protein. The sample lists tens of thousands of distinct CDR3 sequences, roughly 66% occurring once. RNA was extracted from bulk tissue without any cell sorting. The sequencing sample was made of lung tumor tissue. The receptor set was obtained from a man aged 60 to 75 with non-small cell lung cancer.

This clonotype was detected ten times or more. V usage is TRBV5-4 and J usage is TRBJ2-1; TRBD2 matches 13 bases. The CDR3 covers 15 residues. Germline trimming cut 3 bases from V and 9 bases from J; bases unmatched to any gene: 6. From germline, CDR1 is SGHNT and CDR2 YYREEE (reference sequence). This chain's CDR3 is CASSSGTSGKGEQFF. Here the CDR3 DNA reads TGTGCCAGCAGCTCCGGGACTAGCGGGAAAGGTGAGCAGTTCTTC. Complete variable domain (other parts from reference TRBV5-4 and TRBJ2-1): ETGVTQSPTHLIKTRGQQVTLRCSSQSGHNTVSWYQQALGQGPQFIFQYYREEENGRGNFPPRFSGLQFPNYSSELNVNALELDDSALYLCASSSGTSGKGEQFFGPGTRLTVL.

Notes on this clonotype: A junction end diverges from the germline sequence, so it may reflect a read error. The chain is built from TRBV4-1 and TRBJ2-6, with D perhaps assigned TRBD1 or TRBD2 (5 bases each). Germline lookup yields CDR1 MGHRA and CDR2 YSYEKL. The CDR3 consists of 15 residues. The CDR3 here is CASSQRGSGTNALTF. The CDR3 DNA is TGCGCCAGCAGCCAAAGGGGCTCTGGGACCAACGCCCTGACTTTC.

A note on this clonotype: This may stem from a read error, because a much larger clone lies one nucleotide away. This rearrangement joins TRBV7-9 to TRBJ2-1; the D is unclear. From germline, CDR1 is SEHNR and CDR2 FQNEAQ (reference sequence). This CDR3 is built from 14 residues. CDR3 residues: CASSLSVGYSEQFF. The CDR3 DNA follows: TGTGCCAGCAGCTTGTCGGTCGGTTACAGTGAGCAGTTCTTC.

The V gene is TRBV6-5, the J gene TRBJ2-1; 10 bases align to TRBD2. CDR1 is MNHEY and CDR2 is SVGAGI in the germline V gene. V shed 0 bases and J 6 bases; nucleotides not matched to a gene: 2. The CDR3 runs 15 residues. CDR3 sequence: CASSYSASGSNEQFF. The CDR3 DNA sequence: TGTGCCAGCAGTTACTCGGCTAGCGGGAGCAATGAGCAGTTCTTC.

Comment on this clonotype: An end of the junction differs from the germline gene, which may be a read error. The chain carries TRBV6-2 or TRBV6-3 and TRBJ2-2, with D possibly TRBD2 on 5 matching bases. CDR3 length equals 15 residues. Germline loops: CDR1 MNHEY, CDR2 SVGEGT. The CDR3 protein is CASSPLTRGSGELSF. The CDR3 nucleotides read TGTGCCAGCAGCCCATTAACGCGAGGGTCCGGGGAGCTGTCTTTT.

Worth noting for this clonotype: This sequence may be a read error, since a much larger clone differs from it by one base. The chain employs TRBV20-1 and TRBJ2-3, with no clear D. Germline V gene lookup returns CDR1 DFQATT and CDR2 SNEGSKA (reference sequence). V lost 7 bases and J lost 0, with 11 bases in between. This CDR3 region has 13 residues. The DNA of the CDR3 is TGCAGTGTCAAGACTCCGAGCACAGATACGCAGTATTTT. Translation gives CSVKTPSTDTQYF.

Points on this clonotype: Germline and junction disagree at one end, which may indicate a read error. The rearrangement links TRBV6-5 to TRBJ2-7; D is possibly TRBD1 or TRBD2 (5 bases each). Per the germline V gene, CDR1 is MNHEY and CDR2 is SVGAGI. The CDR3 extends over 16 amino acids. The CDR3 DNA sequence: TGTGCCAGCAGACGTTATTCCGGGACCGGCTCCCACGAGCAGTACTTC. Translation: CASRRYSGTGSHEQYF.

About this clonotype: As the CDR3 is not closed by the conserved phenylalanine or tryptophan, this likely results from a read error. The genes are TRBV28 and TRBJ2-1, with D maybe TRBD2 (6 bases). The CDR3 runs to 14 residues. V gave up 5 bases and J gave up 7 bases, with 15 bases separating them. CDR1 MDHEN and CDR2 SYDVKM come from the germline V gene. This chain's CDR3 is CASSALGLANEQFV. The CDR3 nucleotides read TGTGCCAGCAGTGCTTTGGGACTGGCGAATGAGCAGTTCGTC.

The V call is TRBV6-5, the J call TRBJ2-1; TRBD2 matches 8 bases. Trimming removed 10 bases from V and 3 bases from J; junction bases left unmatched: 23. The CDR3 runs to 19 residues. Per germline, CDR1 MNHEY and CDR2 SVGAGI. CDR3 in amino acids: CAIPYRGLGKKMIYNEQFF. The DNA for the CDR3 is TGTGCCATCCCTTATAGGGGACTAGGGAAAAAGATGATCTACAATGAGCAGTTCTTC.

The table lists this clonotype with a few counts. The chain employs TRBV5-1 and TRBJ2-5, with TRBD1 matching over 7 bases. CDR1 and CDR2 (germline): SGHRS, YFSETQ. The CDR3 contains 13 residues. The V segment lost 4 bases and the J segment 5 bases; nucleotides outside the gene matches: 5. The CDR3 sequence: CASSLGTAETQYF. In DNA form, the CDR3 reads TGCGCCAGCAGCCTCGGGACAGCTGAGACCCAGTACTTC.

On this clonotype: Given the absence of the conserved phenylalanine or tryptophan at the CDR3 end, a read error is likely. The chain links TRBV6-5 to TRBJ2-1; D might be TRBD1 (6 bases). V lost 7 bases and J lost 6, with 10 bases in between. Germline V gene data show CDR1 as MNHEY and CDR2 as SVGAGI. The CDR3 extends over 12 amino acids. CDR3 sequence reads: CASTPQGNEQFS. In DNA, the CDR3 is TGTGCCAGCACTCCACAGGGCAATGAGCAGTTCTCC.

J is TRBJ2-7 and V is TRBV12-3 or TRBV12-4; tentative D call: TRBD2 (5 bases). The ends were cut back, 2 bases at V and 6 bases at J, with 14 bases in the middle. The CDR3 sequence is 14 residues long. The CDR3 nucleotides are TGTGCCAGCAGTTTACTGGCGGACGGAGGCGAGCAGTACTTC. It specifies CASSLLADGGEQYF.

A word on this clonotype: The junction differs from germline at one of its ends, possibly a read error. The gene calls are TRBV11-2 and TRBJ2-7; 9 bases map to TRBD2. Germline V gene lookup returns CDR1 SGHAT and CDR2 FQNNGV. The CDR3 totals 19 residues. The CDR3 here is CASSSDFLAGQKWGVEQCF. DNA of the CDR3: TGTGCCAGCAGCTCAGATTTTCTAGCGGGACAAAAATGGGGCGTCGAGCAGTGTTTC. Using reference TRBV11-2 and TRBJ2-7 for the parts outside the CDR3, the full variable domain is EAGVAQSPRYKIIEKRQSVAFWCNPISGHATLYWYQQILGQGPKLLIQFQNNGVVDDSQLPKDRFSAERLKGVDSTLKIQPAKLEDSAVYLCASSSDFLAGQKWGVEQCFGPGTRLTVT.

About this clonotype: This may be a read error, as it is one base from a much larger clone. This chain connects TRBV11-2 to TRBJ2-1; D uncertain. This CDR3 has 16 amino acids. The germline V gene has CDR1 SGHAT and CDR2 FQNNGV. CDR3 in DNA: TGTGCCAGCAGCTTAGGGGTCGCAAGCTCCTACAATGAGCAGTTATTC. Translated, it gives CASSLGVASSYNEQLF.

On this clonotype: This may stem from a read error, because a much larger clone lies one nucleotide away. The CDR3 sequence is CAGRDSSPYEQYF. In DNA, the CDR3 is TGTGCCGGCAGGGACAGTAGCCCCTACGAGCAGTACTTC. The chain has TRBV28 and TRBJ2-7; 7 bases agree with TRBD1. CDR1 and CDR2 from the germline V gene are MDHEN and SYDVKM. CDR3 length: 13 residues.

As concerns this clonotype: A read error may produce the germline difference seen at one junction end. The chain recombines TRBV5-1 with TRBJ1-2; D possibly corresponds to TRBD1 (5 bases). From germline, CDR1 is SGHRS and CDR2 YFSETQ. The length of the CDR3 is 15 residues. The CDR3 DNA follows: TGCGCTAGCAGCCGTACTGCAGGGCATAACTATGGCTACACCTTC. Translation: CASSRTAGHNYGYTF.

The chain combines TRBV29-1 with TRBJ1-5; D may be TRBD1 (6 bases). Germline V gene lookup returns CDR1 SQVTM and CDR2 ANQGSEA. The length of the CDR3 is 13 residues. The CDR3 DNA reads TGCGGCATTGTTACAGGGTGGGATCAGCCCCAGCATTTT. Encoded protein: CGIVTGWDQPQHF.